Listed here is a single T cell receptor beta chain. The germline V gene has CDR1 DFQATT and CDR2 SNEGSKA (reference sequence). The V segment lost 1 base and the J segment 4 bases; nucleotides outside the gene matches: 5. The CDR3 consists of 16 residues. These data originate in a study of T cells in Graves' hyperthyroidism and ophthalmopathy. Authors of the study amplified TCR beta CDR3 regions from RNA transcripts. Using the HTBI primer set, a first-round RT-PCR was run on the TCR CDR3. TCRdb processed the multiplex PCR reads anew with MiXCR; each CDR3 protein has one entry. The repertoire has some 600,000 distinct CDR3 sequences, approximately 15% of them found once; the top ten carry more than 4.5%.

Input material: blood. This sequence was found in a woman in her thirties with Graves' hyperthyroidism that later progressed to Graves' ophthalmopathy. The genes are TRBV20-1 and TRBJ2-1; TRBD2 matches 12 bases. The CDR3 coding sequence is TGCAGTGCTAGAGGTATAACTAGCGGGAGGTACAATGAGCAGTTCTTC. As protein: CSARGITSGRYNEQFF.